A single sample gave rise to the 2 T cell receptor beta chains below, sequenced in a study of molecular identifiers for immune sequencing clone quantification. TCRdb re-analysed the PCR reads in MiXCR, keeping a single row per CDR3 protein. The data contain about 640,000 distinct CDR3 sequences, about 20% of them singletons. Sequencing used naive CD8+ T cells from blood, with Jurkat cell RNA spiked in. Subset: FACS-sorted CD8+CD4-CCR7+CD45RA+ naive T cells. Receptor source: a human donor in good health. Some libraries in this study had Jurkat cell RNA spiked in.

This clonotype was recorded many times. The rearrangement uses TRBV6-6 and TRBJ2-7; no firm D call. CDR3 length: 11 amino acids. Germline V lookup: CDR1 MNHNY, CDR2 SVGAGI (reference sequence). V dropped 7 bases and J dropped 4 bases, with 8 bases sitting between them. The CDR3 bases are TGTGCCAGCATGCTCGCGTACGAGCAGTACTTC. This encodes CASMLAYEQYF.

Many counts were recorded for this clonotype. This chain joins TRBV7-2 and TRBJ2-3; 7 bases are a match to TRBD1. The CDR3 has 15 residues. Per the germline V gene, CDR1 is SGHTA and CDR2 is FQGNSA. V lost 5 bases, J lost 0 bases, and 5 bases stayed unmatched. CDR3 residues: CASSPGTASTDTQYF. The CDR3 bases are TGTGCCAGCAGCCCCGGGACAGCTAGCACAGATACGCAGTATTTT.